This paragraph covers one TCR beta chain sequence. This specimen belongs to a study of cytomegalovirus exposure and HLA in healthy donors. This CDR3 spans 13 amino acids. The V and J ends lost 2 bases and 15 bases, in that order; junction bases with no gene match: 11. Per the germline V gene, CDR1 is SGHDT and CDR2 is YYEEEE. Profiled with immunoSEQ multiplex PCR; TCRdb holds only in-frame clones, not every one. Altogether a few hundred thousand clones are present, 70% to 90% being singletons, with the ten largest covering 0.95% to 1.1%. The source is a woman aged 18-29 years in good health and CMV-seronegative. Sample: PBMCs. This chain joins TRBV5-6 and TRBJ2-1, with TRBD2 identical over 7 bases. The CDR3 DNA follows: TGTGCCAGCAGCTTCCTCGGTGGGGAGGGGTTGTTCTTC. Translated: CASSFLGGEGLFF.